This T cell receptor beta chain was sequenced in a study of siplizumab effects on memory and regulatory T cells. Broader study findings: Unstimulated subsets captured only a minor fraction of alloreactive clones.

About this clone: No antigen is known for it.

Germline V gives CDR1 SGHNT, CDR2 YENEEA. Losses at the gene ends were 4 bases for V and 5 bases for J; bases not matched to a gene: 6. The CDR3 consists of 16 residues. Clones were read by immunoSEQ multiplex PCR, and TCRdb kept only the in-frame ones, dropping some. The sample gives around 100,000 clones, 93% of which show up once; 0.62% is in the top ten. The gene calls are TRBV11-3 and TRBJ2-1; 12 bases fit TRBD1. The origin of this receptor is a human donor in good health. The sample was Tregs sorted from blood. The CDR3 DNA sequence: TGTGCCAGCAGCTCTGATGGGGACAGGGGGCACAATGAGCAGTTCTTC. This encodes CASSSDGDRGHNEQFF.